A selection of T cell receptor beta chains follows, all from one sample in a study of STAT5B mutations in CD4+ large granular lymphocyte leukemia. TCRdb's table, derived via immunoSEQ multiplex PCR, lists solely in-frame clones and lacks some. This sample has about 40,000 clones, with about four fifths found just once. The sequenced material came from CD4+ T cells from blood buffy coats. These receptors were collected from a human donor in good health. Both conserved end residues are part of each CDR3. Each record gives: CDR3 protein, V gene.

CDR3aa: CASSLRGWQNTEAFF
v_gene: TRBV7-2

CDR3aa: CASSVAGIPATGELFF
v_gene: TRBV9

CDR3aa: CASSRVSNEKLFF
v_gene: TRBV6-1

CDR3aa: CASSQELTGSNQPQHF
v_gene: TRBV4-3

CDR3aa: CASSWGEGSSNQPQHF
v_gene: TRBV7-9

CDR3aa: CASSAQGARAEAFF
v_gene: TRBV27

CDR3aa: CATSARGREAFF
v_gene: TRBV15

CDR3aa: CASSVANQPQHF
v_gene: TRBV2

CDR3aa: CASSLAGRTSGNTIYF
v_gene: TRBV11-3

CDR3aa: CASSPGGNQYF
v_gene: TRBV6-5

CDR3aa: CAWSVTSGSLGTQYF
v_gene: TRBV30

CDR3aa: CASSYSQGDQPQHF
v_gene: TRBV6-5

CDR3aa: CAWSTRNYGYTF
v_gene: TRBV30

CDR3aa: CASSLRSNQPQHF
v_gene: TRBV5-1

CDR3aa: CASSLNTAGSPLHF
v_gene: TRBV11-2

CDR3aa: CASSLGVGGYNEQFF
v_gene: TRBV11-3

CDR3aa: CASSRVLEAKAFF
v_gene: TRBV28

CDR3aa: CAISTHGTGAETQYF
v_gene: TRBV10-3

CDR3aa: CASTRDRGGTEAFF
v_gene: TRBV11-3

CDR3aa: CASSPDTGELFF
v_gene: TRBV7-3

CDR3aa: CASSDRQGADGTGELFF
v_gene: TRBV6-1

CDR3aa: CASSPRNRIQINSSYEQYF
v_gene: TRBV18

CDR3aa: CASSLQLAGYEQYF
v_gene: TRBV28

CDR3aa: CASSQGPGGPRTDTQYF
v_gene: TRBV4-1

CDR3aa: CASSGQGRSRRWDTEAFF
v_gene: TRBV11-3

CDR3aa: CAISEWTSGGAVGEQFF
v_gene: TRBV10-3

CDR3aa: CASSQYRSQETQYF
v_gene: TRBV6-1

CDR3aa: CASSSTGGTGRGTEAFF
v_gene: TRBV28

CDR3aa: CASSYSSGFEQYF
v_gene: TRBV6-5

CDR3aa: CASSMQGLEQYF
v_gene: TRBV6-1

CDR3aa: CASSEQGYEKLFF
v_gene: TRBV2

CDR3aa: CASSRGTDEQYF
v_gene: TRBV2

CDR3aa: CASSLGTPVDEQYF
v_gene: TRBV5-1

CDR3aa: CAWSTGFYEQYF
v_gene: TRBV30

CDR3aa: CASSFRQNEKLFF
v_gene: TRBV5-4

CDR3aa: CASSIGTSGNTIYF
v_gene: TRBV19

CDR3aa: CASSEIGGQYF
v_gene: TRBV6-1

CDR3aa: CASTTGTGVNEKLFF
v_gene: TRBV28

CDR3aa: CASGGAGGPYNEQFF
v_gene: TRBV7-8

CDR3aa: CASSQNGGRLGGANVLTF
v_gene: TRBV4-3

CDR3aa: CAWTRARGQGYDSPLHF
v_gene: TRBV30

CDR3aa: CASSSRGGGNYGYTF
v_gene: TRBV27

CDR3aa: CASSLMASGVRADTQYF
v_gene: TRBV27

CDR3aa: CASSEGQTTNEKLFF
v_gene: TRBV19

CDR3aa: CASSDQDRGAKNIQYF
v_gene: TRBV10-2

CDR3aa: CASSVRQGYTEAFF
v_gene: TRBV7-2

CDR3aa: CASSPGPFNEKLFF
v_gene: TRBV9

CDR3aa: CASSSLQGGGYTF
v_gene: TRBV5-6

CDR3aa: CASSLAYNEQFF
v_gene: TRBV6-5

CDR3aa: CASSVPAYVYTF
v_gene: TRBV9

CDR3aa: CASSSRGGRTGELFF
v_gene: TRBV7-9

CDR3aa: CASSLRGQGPYEQYF
v_gene: TRBV27

CDR3aa: CASSLGFGRVNTIYF
v_gene: TRBV7-2

CDR3aa: CASSRYRGSGELFF
v_gene: TRBV27

CDR3aa: CASSPLSGSSYEQYF
v_gene: TRBV18

CDR3aa: CAGREGGETQYF
v_gene: TRBV2

CDR3aa: CASSLRGDRSYEQYF
v_gene: TRBV7-3

CDR3aa: CASRNWGQGWGELFF
v_gene: TRBV6-5

CDR3aa: CASSISSSGNTIYF
v_gene: TRBV19